A selection of T cell receptor beta chains follows, all from one sample in a study of blood T cell repertoires in COVID-19. The assay was immunoSEQ multiplex PCR, and TCRdb's table has in-frame clones only and misses some. The table lists about 200,000 clones, 80% of them singletons, with around 5.4% in the top ten. The sequenced sample was peripheral blood. The receptors come from a woman in her 70s with acute or convalescent COVID-19. CDR3s include the opening cysteine and the closing phenylalanine or tryptophan. The D gene is left open where the match is weak. A row's size may be missing; if present it is once, few, many or a size class.

J: TRBJ2-1; V: TRBV30; size: once; D: NA; DNA: TGTGCCTGGAGTGTAGGGGTTTCCGGGCAGTTCTTC; CDR3: CAWSVGVSGQFF
J: TRBJ1-5; V: TRBV2; size: NA; D: NA; DNA: TGTGCCAGCAGAGTCGAGCTGGAGGTGGATCAGCCCCAGCATTTT; CDR3: CASRVELEVDQPQHF
J: TRBJ1-2; V: TRBV18; size: NA; D: NA; DNA: TGTGCCAGCTCACCCCGGGGGGGTCCGAGTGGCTACACCTTC; CDR3: CASSPRGGPSGYTF
J: TRBJ2-7; V: TRBV18; size: NA; D: NA; DNA: TGTGCCAGCTCACTGGGTAGCGACTCCTACGAGCAGTACTTC; CDR3: CASSLGSDSYEQYF
J: TRBJ2-3; V: TRBV19; size: NA; D: TRBD2; DNA: TGTGCCACAGCGGGACTCCTCGGGGCAGATACGCAGTATTTT; CDR3: CATAGLLGADTQYF
J: TRBJ2-1; V: TRBV7-2; size: NA; D: NA; DNA: TGTGCCAGCAGCCCGTGGGAGAATGAGCAGTTCTTC; CDR3: CASSPWENEQFF
J: TRBJ2-7; V: TRBV27; size: NA; D: NA; DNA: TGTGCCAGCACCCACCTCTGGCGGGGGACATACGAGCAGTACTTC; CDR3: CASTHLWRGTYEQYF
J: TRBJ1-6; V: TRBV6-5; size: few; D: NA; DNA: TGTGCCAGCAGTTACTCAGGACTTGGCGTTGGTTCACCCCTCCACTTT; CDR3: CASSYSGLGVGSPLHF
J: TRBJ2-3; V: TRBV27; size: NA; D: TRBD2; DNA: TGTGCCAGCAGGCTGATGGGAGCTAGCGGGAGACGAAGCACAGATACGCAGTATTTT; CDR3: CASRLMGASGRRSTDTQYF
J: TRBJ2-7; V: TRBV24-1; size: few; D: NA; DNA: TGTGCCACCAGTGATTCAGGCGATCTGCAGTACTTC; CDR3: CATSDSGDLQYF
J: TRBJ1-1; V: TRBV15; size: NA; D: NA; DNA: TGTGCCACCAGCAGAGGCAGGGACACTGAAGCTTTCTTT; CDR3: CATSRGRDTEAFF
J: TRBJ2-3; V: TRBV28; size: NA; D: TRBD2; DNA: TGTGCCAGCAGTTTTGATTTGTCTAGCGGTCTCACAGATACGCAGTATTTT; CDR3: CASSFDLSSGLTDTQYF
J: TRBJ1-1; V: TRBV28; size: once; D: TRBD1; DNA: TGTGCCAGTCGCCGGGACAGGGGCATGAACACTGAAGCTTTCTTT; CDR3: CASRRDRGMNTEAFF
J: TRBJ2-7; V: TRBV5-4; size: few; D: TRBD1; DNA: TGTGCCAGCAGCCTTGCCGGGACAGGGAGCCACGAGCAGTACTTC; CDR3: CASSLAGTGSHEQYF
J: TRBJ1-5; V: TRBV2; size: NA; D: NA; DNA: TGTGCCAGCAGTCTCGGGGATAGCAATCAGCCCCAGCATTTT; CDR3: CASSLGDSNQPQHF
J: TRBJ2-1; V: TRBV19; size: NA; D: TRBD2; DNA: TGTGCCAGTACCCTGGGACTAGCGGGAGAGAGTGAGCAGTTCTTC; CDR3: CASTLGLAGESEQFF